These T cell receptor beta chains were read from a single sample in a study of T cell repertoires in cytomegalovirus infection. TCRdb fed the reads into MiXCR, producing one record per CDR3 protein. The top ten hold approximately 2.9% of the sample, which has around 180,000 distinct CDR3 sequences, around 20% seen once. Sequencing input: PBMCs. Every receptor here comes from a human donor in good health (CMV status not recorded). Some clones in this sample may be carry-over from other donors' samples. The CDR3 runs from the conserved cysteine through the conserved F or W. The D gene is left open where the match is weak. Size is omitted from some rows. Given values are once, few, many or a class for expanded clones.

v_gene	d_gene	j_gene	abundance	CDR3aa	CDR3nt
TRBV2	NA	TRBJ2-1	few	CASSVRGFNEQFF	TGTGCCAGCAGTGTACGGGGTTTCAATGAGCAGTTCTTC
TRBV10-3	NA	TRBJ1-2	NA	CAISDPLGTLNSGYTF	TGTGCCATCAGTGACCCCCTGGGGACACTCAACTCTGGCTACACCTTC
TRBV6-1	NA	TRBJ1-5	few	CASSPRVEQPQHF	TGTGCCAGCAGTCCCCGGGTTGAGCAGCCCCAGCATTTT
TRBV7-3	NA	TRBJ2-5	few	CASSPGPGQETQYF	TGTGCCAGCAGCCCAGGGCCTGGCCAAGAGACCCAGTACTTC
TRBV20-1	NA	TRBJ1-1	few	CSANLGGTEAFF	TGCAGTGCTAATCTGGGTGGCACTGAAGCTTTCTTT
TRBV7-2	TRBD2	TRBJ2-5	many	CASSRGGLEETQYF	TGTGCCAGCAGTCGGGGAGGGCTCGAAGAGACCCAGTACTTC
TRBV7-8	TRBD2	TRBJ2-7	many	CASSLGTSGSSSYEQYF	TGTGCCAGCAGCCTTGGGACTAGCGGGAGTTCCTCCTACGAGCAGTACTTC
TRBV7-3	NA	TRBJ2-5	many	CASSLPRTAAETQYF	TGTGCCAGCAGCTTACCCAGGACAGCGGCCGAGACCCAGTACTTC
TRBV18	NA	TRBJ2-7	NA	CASSRAPGLIFYEQYF	TGTGCCAGCTCACGGGCCCCGGGACTGATTTTCTACGAGCAGTACTTC
TRBV4-1	NA	TRBJ1-4	few	CASSQDPGSGEKLFF	TGCGCCAGCAGCCAAGACCCGGGCTCTGGTGAAAAACTGTTTTTT
TRBV7-2	NA	TRBJ2-5	many	CASRVGETQYF	TGTGCCAGCAGGGTGGGAGAGACCCAGTACTTC
TRBV7-9	NA	TRBJ2-3	many	CAIRVGRVDTQYF	TGTGCCATCCGGGTGGGGCGTGTAGATACGCAGTATTTT
TRBV29-1	TRBD2	TRBJ2-3	few	CSVVEAGGLTDTQYF	TGCAGCGTTGTCGAAGCGGGAGGGCTGACAGATACGCAGTATTTT
TRBV9	NA	TRBJ2-1	many	CASSDSGSSYNEQFF	TGTGCCAGCAGCGATAGCGGCAGCTCCTACAATGAGCAGTTCTTC
TRBV7-2	TRBD1	TRBJ1-1	NA	CASLTGTGGTEAFF	TGTGCCAGCCTGACGGGCACAGGGGGCACTGAAGCTTTCTTT
TRBV6-8	TRBD2	TRBJ2-6	NA	CASSYSGNDGANVLTF	TGTGCCAGCAGTTACAGCGGGAACGATGGGGCCAACGTCCTGACTTTC
TRBV12-3/TRBV12-4	TRBD2	TRBJ2-1	many	CASSLRELAGKNEQFF	TGTGCCAGCAGTTTAAGGGAGCTAGCGGGAAAGAATGAGCAGTTCTTC
TRBV29-1	NA	TRBJ1-4	NA	CSVGLTGTSSEKLFF	TGCAGCGTCGGTTTGACCGGGACTAGCAGTGAAAAACTGTTTTTT
TRBV20-1	NA	TRBJ2-1	NA	CSARMIGRGEQFF	TGCAGTGCTAGGATGATTGGACGGGGTGAGCAGTTCTTC
TRBV7-8	NA	TRBJ1-4	NA	CASSSGVNEKLFF	TGTGCCAGCAGCTCGGGGGTTAATGAAAAACTGTTTTTT
TRBV7-3	TRBD2	TRBJ2-1	NA	CASSLIGASGRANEQFF	TGTGCCAGCAGCTTAATAGGGGCTAGCGGGAGGGCCAATGAGCAGTTCTTC
TRBV7-3	TRBD1	TRBJ1-2	NA	CAGSSGTGEGGYTF	TGTGCCGGCAGCTCCGGAACAGGGGAAGGGGGCTACACCTTC
TRBV7-8	NA	TRBJ1-1	NA	CASSSSAVNTEAFF	TGTGCCAGCAGCTCCTCCGCAGTGAACACTGAAGCTTTCTTT
TRBV28	NA	TRBJ1-5	few	CASSDAGVGNQPQHF	TGTGCCAGCAGTGACGCGGGGGTTGGCAATCAGCCCCAGCATTTT
TRBV11-3	NA	TRBJ2-5	NA	CASTTDQARTQYF	TGTGCCAGCACCACGGACCAGGCAAGGACCCAGTACTTC
TRBV7-9	NA	TRBJ2-5	many	CASSAVQETQYF	TGTGCCAGCAGCGCGGTCCAAGAGACCCAGTACTTC
TRBV25-1	NA	TRBJ2-1	few	CASSEYPRGSGGNEQFF	TGTGCCAGCAGTGAATATCCGCGGGGATCAGGTGGCAATGAGCAGTTCTTC
TRBV6-1	NA	TRBJ2-5	NA	CASSEGLAMETQYF	TGTGCCAGCAGTGAAGGTTTAGCCATGGAGACCCAGTACTTC
TRBV7-6	NA	TRBJ2-1	NA	CASSQPGSHNEQFF	TGTGCCAGCAGCCAACCCGGGAGCCACAATGAGCAGTTCTTC
TRBV29-1	TRBD1	TRBJ2-5	few	CSVEGRGQPVRGQYF	TGCAGCGTTGAAGGCAGGGGACAGCCGGTGAGGGGCCAGTACTTC
TRBV6-5	NA	TRBJ2-3	NA	CASSHQGDTQYF	TGTGCCAGCAGTCACCAGGGAGATACGCAGTATTTT
TRBV12-3/TRBV12-4	TRBD2	TRBJ2-1	NA	CASSSGTSGNHNEQFF	TGTGCCAGCAGTTCCGGGACTAGCGGGAACCACAATGAGCAGTTCTTC
TRBV7-2	TRBD1	TRBJ2-5	few	CASSLGGGPETQYF	TGTGCCAGCAGCTTAGGAGGGGGCCCAGAGACCCAGTACTTC
TRBV7-9	TRBD1	TRBJ1-1	NA	CASSLGLGQGGNTEAFF	TGTGCCAGCAGCTTAGGATTAGGACAGGGCGGGAACACTGAAGCTTTCTTT
TRBV7-2	TRBD2	TRBJ2-2	many	CASSVGTSGRAWDTGELFF	TGTGCCAGCAGCGTAGGGACTAGCGGGAGGGCTTGGGACACCGGGGAGCTGTTTTTT
TRBV6-6	TRBD1	TRBJ1-1	NA	CASSPLPGQGGPKAEAFF	TGTGCCAGCAGCCCACTGCCGGGACAGGGGGGACCGAAGGCTGAAGCTTTCTTT
TRBV28	NA	TRBJ1-5	few	CASRVRREPQHF	TGTGCCAGCAGGGTCCGCAGGGAGCCCCAGCATTTT
TRBV6-1	NA	TRBJ2-1	NA	CASSESQTYDEQFF	TGTGCCAGCAGTGAATCTCAGACCTATGATGAGCAGTTCTTC
TRBV10-3	TRBD2	TRBJ2-2	NA	CAIRAGGNTGELFF	TGTGCCATCAGAGCGGGGGGGAACACCGGGGAGCTGTTTTTT
TRBV12-3/TRBV12-4	NA	TRBJ2-5	NA	CASSYRTLQQTQYF	TGTGCCAGCAGTTATAGGACTCTCCAACAGACCCAGTACTTC
TRBV6-1	NA	TRBJ1-2	many	CASNGPWGYTF	TGTGCCAGCAATGGGCCGTGGGGCTACACCTTC